This T cell receptor (beta chain) was sequenced in a study of CD8 T cells in Susac syndrome. In germline, CDR1 is LNHNV, CDR2 YYDKDF (reference sequence). Deletions cut 1 base from V and 4 bases from J, with 20 bases between. The CDR3 is 17 amino acids. RNA totalling about 0.5 to 1 ug underwent reverse transcription with random hexamers. TCRdb recomputed calls from the immunoSEQ multiplex PCR reads with MiXCR, one row per CDR3 protein. The table includes over 300,000 distinct CDR3 sequences, under 95% detected once. A few counts support this clonotype. The chain joins TRBV15 to TRBJ2-7, with D perhaps matching TRBD2 (6 bases). The sample was CD4+ T cells from PBMCs. This TCR derives from a human donor with multiple sclerosis. CDR3 region: CATSRVGSGVRVYEQYF. In DNA, the CDR3 is TGTGCCACCAGCAGAGTTGGGTCGGGGGTCAGAGTTTACGAGCAGTACTTC. Together with reference TRBV15 and TRBJ2-7, the CDR3 gives the full variable domain: DAMVIQNPRYQVTQFGKPVTLSCSQTLNHNVMYWYQQKSSQAPKLLFHYYDKDFNNEADTPDNFQSRRPNTSFCFLDIRSPGLGDTAMYLCATSRVGSGVRVYEQYFGPGTRLTVT.